These 15 T cell receptor beta chains originate from one sample sequenced in a study of shared clonotypes between healthy human individuals. Terminally differentiated effector memory CD45RA+ cells were excluded from the naive CD8 cells, which were CD45RO-negative and positively selected for CCR7. Using immunoSEQ multiplex PCR, the repertoire was profiled, and TCRdb retains in-frame clones only, with some absent. Among 550,000 to 750,000 clones listed, about 95% were seen once. Material: naive CD8+ T cells sorted from blood. Receptors originate from a woman aged 30 to 39 in good health.

The CDR3 DNA follows: TGTGCCGGAGGGGGACCGCTTAATGAAAAACTGTTTTTT. Encoded protein: CAGGGPLNEKLFF. This chain connects TRBV7-9 to TRBJ1-4; a possible D gene is TRBD1 (6 bases). This CDR3 spans 13 amino acids. Trimming cost V 11 bases and J 4 bases, with 14 bases left between them. CDR1 and CDR2 from the germline V gene are SEHNR and FQNEAQ (reference sequence).

The chain has TRBV28 and TRBJ1-4; D is possibly TRBD1 (6 bases). Germline CDR1 and CDR2: MDHEN and SYDVKM. The CDR3 sequence is 15 residues long. The V and J ends lost 1 base and 7 bases respectively, with 13 bases between them. Here the CDR3 reads CASSLSPKGGEKLFF. CDR3 nucleotide sequence: TGTGCCAGCAGTTTATCGCCGAAGGGGGGTGAAAAACTGTTTTTT.

This chain uses TRBV5-6 with TRBJ2-7, with 11 bases identical to TRBD2. V gave up 4 bases and J gave up 3 bases; unmatched junction bases: 9. Germline values: CDR1 SGHDT, CDR2 YYEEEE. The CDR3 totals 16 residues. This chain's CDR3 is CASSQGLAETNYEQYF. DNA for the CDR3: TGTGCCAGCAGCCAGGGACTAGCGGAGACCAACTACGAGCAGTACTTC.

The V call is TRBV4-1, the J call TRBJ2-7; D unresolved. There are 14 residues in the CDR3. CDR1 MGHRA and CDR2 YSYEKL come from the germline V gene. Between the trimmed V and J ends, which lost 0 bases and 1 base, there was a span of 7 bases. CDR3 sequence (DNA): TGCGCCAGCAGCCAAGATTTCCGGTCCTACGAGCAGTACTTC. Amino acids: CASSQDFRSYEQYF.

The chain carries TRBV19 and TRBJ2-7; TRBD1 agrees at 9 bases. Germline V gives CDR1 LNHDA, CDR2 SQIVND (reference sequence). Unmatched junction bases numbered 8, after V lost 3 bases and J lost 5 bases. The CDR3 has 15 residues. The CDR3 protein is CASSITGTGHDEQYF. The CDR3 nucleotides are TGTGCCAGTAGTATTACCGGGACAGGGCACGACGAGCAGTACTTC.

J is TRBJ2-7 and V is TRBV4-1; TRBD2 aligns across 9 bases. Per germline, CDR1 MGHRA and CDR2 YSYEKL. The CDR3 sequence is 17 residues long. The V and J ends lost 4 bases and 0 bases, in that order; junction bases with no gene match: 10. CDR3: CASSPVTSGGSSYEQYF. The DNA for the CDR3 is TGCGCCAGCAGCCCGGTGACTAGCGGTGGAAGCTCCTACGAGCAGTACTTC.

V gene TRBV5-1 combines with J gene TRBJ1-3; TRBD1 matches at 10 bases. This CDR3 contains 17 residues. Germline V gene data show CDR1 as SGHRS and CDR2 as YFSETQ. V shed 4 bases and J 4 bases; nucleotides not matched to a gene: 11. The chain's CDR3 is CASSNNRQGASGNTIYF. Written as DNA, the CDR3 is TGCGCCAGCAGCAATAATAGACAGGGGGCGTCGGGAAACACCATATATTTT.

This chain links TRBV13 with TRBJ2-2, with TRBD2 matching 10 bases. Germline V lookup: CDR1 PRHDT, CDR2 FYEKMQ (reference sequence). With 7 bases clipped from V and 7 bases from J, the junction kept 15 bases outside the gene matches. The CDR3 has 17 amino acids. CDR3 sequence: CASTYLGLAGDGGELFF. CDR3 DNA: TGTGCCAGCACATACCTCGGGCTAGCGGGAGACGGCGGGGAGCTGTTTTTT.

V is TRBV2 and J is TRBJ2-7, with a possible D match to TRBD2 (5 bases). From germline, CDR1 is SNHLY and CDR2 FYNNEI. This CDR3 has 13 residues. V was clipped by 11 bases and J by 5 bases, with 19 bases between them. The CDR3 region has the DNA TGTGCCGGGCACAGCCTAGCCGTCGACGAGCAGTACTTC. Residues: CAGHSLAVDEQYF.

A remark on this clone: Within the sample, other DNA sequences also encode this same CDR3. The chain is built from TRBV6-5 and TRBJ2-7; D ambiguous. Germline V gene sequence: CDR1 MNHEY, CDR2 SVGAGI. Deletions cut 0 bases from V and 3 bases from J, with 9 bases between. The CDR3 is 14 residues long. The CDR3 spells CASSYSGESYEQYF. CDR3 in DNA: TGTGCCAGCAGTTACTCGGGCGAAAGCTACGAGCAGTACTTC.

The chain links TRBV7-9 to TRBJ2-3, with D possibly TRBD1 on 6 matching bases. Between the trimmed V and J ends, which lost 3 bases and 0 bases, there was a span of 13 bases. The V gene's germline CDR1 is SEHNR and CDR2 FQNEAQ (reference sequence). The CDR3 runs 16 residues. The CDR3 sequence: CASSFLRQGSTDTQYF. CDR3 DNA sequence: TGTGCCAGCAGCTTCCTGAGGCAGGGGAGCACAGATACGCAGTATTTT.

CDR3 bases: TGTGCAAGTCGCGCCACAGGGAAGCTAGATAGCAATCAGCCCCAGCATTTT. Translated: CASRATGKLDSNQPQHF. The V call is TRBV12-2, the J call TRBJ1-5; TRBD1, the D gene given by the table, was not confirmed from the DNA. TRBV12-2 is an annotated pseudogene. The CDR3 covers 17 residues.

This chain connects TRBV29-1 to TRBJ2-2; a possible D gene is TRBD1 (5 bases). Germline V gene sequence: CDR1 SQVTM, CDR2 ANQGSEA. V was shortened by 6 bases and J by 7 bases, with 15 bases between the two germline ends. The CDR3 is 13 residues long. This CDR3 reads CSVETTAGGELFF. In DNA form, the CDR3 reads TGCAGCGTAGAGACGACAGCTGGCGGGGAGCTGTTTTTT.

The chain uses TRBV7-9 and TRBJ2-1; 10 bases agree with TRBD2. Germline V lookup: CDR1 SEHNR, CDR2 FQNEAQ (reference sequence). The CDR3 length is 16 residues. Unmatched junction bases numbered 8, after V lost 5 bases and J lost 4 bases. The CDR3 is CASSDDPGLAYNEQFF. CDR3 DNA: TGTGCCAGCAGCGATGATCCGGGACTAGCGTACAATGAGCAGTTCTTC.

In regard to this clone: The sample has other DNA sequences that encode this CDR3 too. CDR3: CASSVGRNTEAFF. The CDR3, as DNA: TGTGCCAGCAGCGTAGGTAGGAACACTGAAGCTTTCTTT. The chain has TRBV9 and TRBJ1-1; D unclear. The V end was cut by 0 bases, the J end by 1 base, with 4 bases between. This CDR3 is built from 13 residues. CDR1 is SGDLS, CDR2 YYNGEE, per germline.